A selection of T cell receptor beta chains follows, all from one sample in a study of graft-versus-host responses after intestinal transplantation. The data were produced by immunoSEQ multiplex PCR, yet TCRdb's version contains in-frame clones alone and is incomplete. The sample has about 120,000 clones; about 93% are singletons. Their antigen targets remain unknown. The sample in question was unstimulated CD4+ T cells sorted from spleen or lymph node cells, obtained before intestinal transplant. The receptor set was obtained from a human donor who received an intestinal transplant. CDR3s include the opening cysteine and the closing phenylalanine or tryptophan. A D gene is named only where the DNA matches it firmly. Not all rows give a size; the values are once, few, many and, for expanded clones, a class.

TRBJ2-3	15	TRBV5-1	-	TRBD1	CASSGRDRAADTQYF	TGCGCCAGCAGCGGCCGGGACAGGGCAGCAGATACGCAGTATTTT
TRBJ2-3	14	TRBV11-2	-	-	CASSQEGSTDTQYF	TGTGCCAGCAGCCAGGAGGGGTCCACAGATACGCAGTATTTT
TRBJ1-1	14	TRBV28	-	-	CASSPTGDGTEAFF	TGTGCCAGCAGCCCGACCGGGGATGGCACTGAAGCTTTCTTT
TRBJ1-5	13	TRBV18	-	TRBD1	CASSPDRAQPQHF	TGTGCCAGCTCACCAGACAGGGCGCAGCCCCAGCATTTT
TRBJ1-5	12	TRBV6-1	few	-	CASSEWGKPQHF	TGTGCCAGCAGTGAATGGGGGAAGCCCCAGCATTTT
TRBJ2-6	15	TRBV7-8	once	-	CASSLRRFGANVLTF	TGTGCCAGCAGCCTAAGGAGGTTCGGAGCCAACGTCCTGACTTTC
TRBJ2-3	15	TRBV5-1	-	TRBD2	CASHVAGGYTDTQYF	TGCGCCAGCCACGTGGCGGGAGGGTATACAGATACGCAGTATTTT
TRBJ1-2	13	TRBV7-9	-	-	CASSLAGYYGYTF	TGTGCCAGCAGCTTAGCAGGATACTATGGCTACACCTTC
TRBJ2-7	15	TRBV6-5	-	-	CASSPLGKGAYEQYF	TGTGCCAGCAGCCCGCTTGGCAAGGGAGCCTACGAGCAGTACTTC
TRBJ2-5	15	TRBV30	-	TRBD1	CAWKPGQGNGETQYF	TGTGCCTGGAAACCGGGACAGGGGAATGGTGAGACCCAGTACTTC
TRBJ2-3	14	TRBV7-6	-	TRBD1	CASSLGQGGDTQYF	TGTGCCAGCAGCCTGGGACAGGGCGGGGATACGCAGTATTTT
TRBJ2-3	17	TRBV11-2	-	TRBD2	CASSLGLLAGGQDTQYF	TGTGCCAGCAGCTTAGGTCTACTAGCGGGAGGGCAAGATACGCAGTATTTT
TRBJ2-1	16	TRBV9	-	-	CASSVVPSSAGNEQFF	TGTGCCAGCAGCGTAGTGCCCTCGTCAGCGGGCAATGAGCAGTTCTTC
TRBJ2-3	17	TRBV28	-	TRBD2	CASSSLVAGEAKDTQYF	TGTGCCAGCAGTTCCCTCGTGGCGGGAGAAGCCAAAGATACGCAGTATTTT
TRBJ1-2	13	TRBV5-1	-	-	CASSAQESGGYTF	TGCGCCAGCAGCGCACAGGAATCAGGAGGCTACACCTTC
TRBJ1-1	13	TRBV7-9	-	-	CASSLTMNTEAFF	TGTGCCAGCAGCTTAACGATGAACACTGAAGCTTTCTTT
TRBJ2-1	13	TRBV18	-	-	CASSPPGYNEQFF	TGTGCCAGCTCACCACCCGGTTACAATGAGCAGTTCTTC
TRBJ1-2	14	TRBV30	-	TRBD1	CAWSVTGRVDGYTF	TGTGCCTGGAGTGTGACAGGGAGGGTGGATGGCTACACCTTC
TRBJ2-5	15	TRBV6-5	-	TRBD1	CASSLTGTGEETQYF	TGTGCCAGCAGCCTGACCGGGACAGGGGAAGAGACCCAGTACTTC
TRBJ1-1	14	TRBV28	once	-	CASSLKLLNTEAFF	TGTGCCAGCAGTTTGAAGCTCCTGAACACTGAAGCTTTCTTT
TRBJ2-7	14	TRBV28	-	TRBD1	CASSSGTGILKQYF	TGTGCCAGCAGTTCCGGGACAGGGATTTTGAAGCAGTACTTC
TRBJ2-3	13	TRBV5-1	-	-	CASSLSGVDTQYF	TGCGCCAGCAGCTTGTCCGGAGTGGATACGCAGTATTTT
TRBJ2-1	12	TRBV5-1	-	-	CASSLDQNEQFF	TGCGCCAGCAGCTTGGATCAGAATGAGCAGTTCTTC
TRBJ1-2	17	TRBV25-1	-	-	CASSELRASEGNYGYTF	TGTGCCAGCAGTGAATTAAGGGCCTCCGAGGGGAACTATGGCTACACCTTC
TRBJ2-3	17	TRBV18	-	TRBD1	CASSPPRDRESADTQYF	TGTGCCAGCTCACCACCGAGGGACAGGGAGTCAGCAGATACGCAGTATTTT
TRBJ2-1	11	TRBV11-2	-	-	CASSRVREQFF	TGTGCCAGCAGCCGCGTTAGGGAGCAGTTCTTC
TRBJ2-7	14	TRBV5-4	-	TRBD1	CASSLKGQPYEQYF	TGTGCCAGCAGCTTGAAGGGACAGCCTTACGAGCAGTACTTC
TRBJ2-7	14	TRBV28	once	TRBD1	CASSLGQGLNEQYF	TGTGCCAGCAGTTTAGGACAGGGGCTCAACGAGCAGTACTTC
TRBJ2-1	14	TRBV19	-	-	CASSRGSSYNEQFF	TGTGCCAGTAGTCGGGGGAGCTCCTACAATGAGCAGTTCTTC
TRBJ2-3	15	TRBV7-3	once	TRBD2	CASSFSGGTTDTQYF	TGTGCCAGCAGCTTCTCGGGGGGGACCACAGATACGCAGTATTTT
TRBJ2-1	13	TRBV2	-	-	CASNRDSYNEQFF	TGTGCCAGCAATAGGGACTCCTACAATGAGCAGTTCTTC